This T cell receptor (beta chain) was documented in a study of CD8 T cells in ankylosing spondylitis. Study results and limitations: Clones tied to disease were said to be significantly enriched in matched ankylosing spondylitis synovial fluid.

This CDR3 contains 15 residues. Trimming took off 5 bases at V and 1 base at J, with 14 bases between the two ends. TCRdb passed the 5' RACE reads through MiXCR, listing each CDR3 protein once. The top ten hold about 1% of the sample, which has 300,000 to 400,000 distinct CDR3 sequences, approximately 15% seen once. A note on this clonotype: Antigen: not known.

The J gene is TRBJ2-5, the V gene TRBV12-3 or TRBV12-4, with a possible D match to TRBD1 (5 bases). The specimen sequenced was blood, either unsorted or a sorted T cell fraction (not recorded which). The receptor was derived from a male donor with ankylosing spondylitis or in good health (not recorded which). The CDR3 protein is CASSRKRQIQETQYF. CDR3 coding DNA: TGTGCCAGCAGTAGGAAAAGACAGATCCAAGAGACCCAGTACTTC.